This T cell receptor (beta chain) stems from a study of shared clonotypes between healthy human individuals. Study background: For every donor, three CD4 naive, three CD4 memory, two CD8 naive and one CD8 memory plates were used.

The assay ran at deep level. Investigators spread the genomic DNA of each subset evenly over several immunoSEQ plates. Sorted-subset replicate PCRs used 200 ng DNA, around 27,000 T cell genomes. Only in-frame clones appear in the TCRdb table, and some are missing; sequencing was by immunoSEQ multiplex PCR. The sample has approximately 640,000 clones; around 72% are singletons. The germline V gene encodes CDR1 SNHLY and CDR2 FYNNEI. Trimming at V came to 7 bases and at J to 6 bases, leaving 10 bases not matched to a gene. CDR3 length equals 15 residues. The sample consisted of memory CD4+ T cells sorted from blood. Subset: CD45RA-negative fraction. The receptor was derived from a woman in her thirties in good health. The chain combines TRBV2 with TRBJ1-4; TRBD1 aligns across 8 bases. The CDR3 DNA reads as TGTGCCAGCACCCCCCGGACAGGGAGAGATGAAAAACTGTTTTTT. It codes for CASTPRTGRDEKLFF.